The 8 T cell receptor beta chains below were found in one sample sequenced in a study of blood T cells in healthy people across ages (dated by TCRdb to about 2015). The library was prepared using 5' RACE. A second about 7 to 11 cycle PCR used a sample-barcoded 5' primer and a J-beta primer mix. TCRdb reprocessing: public reads trimmed at Q25 with fastp, clones called with MiXCR, in-frame beta chains kept. CDR3 protein duplicates are merged, each entry listing the most common genes and DNA. The table for this sample lists 1,800,000 or so distinct CDR3 sequences; more than 35% of them were counted only once. Around 23% of the sample lies in the top ten. Specimen: blood. All receptors derive from a human donor in good health.

J is TRBJ1-2 and V is TRBV13, with D tentatively TRBD1 (5 bases). The CDR3 contains 16 residues. Germline CDR1 reads PRHDT; CDR2 reads FYEKMQ (reference sequence). The V end was cut by 5 bases, the J end by 5 bases, with 21 bases between. CDR3 nucleotide sequence: TGTGCCAGCAGCCCTCCAGGAATTCAGGGCGGGTATGGCTACACCTTC. As protein: CASSPPGIQGGYGYTF.

There are a few counts of this clonotype. The chain carries TRBV12-3 or TRBV12-4 and TRBJ2-7, with 10 nucleotides matching TRBD2. V shed 7 bases and J 2 bases; nucleotides not matched to a gene: 8. The CDR3 is 15 residues long. CDR3 loop: CASTPPSGGAYEQYF. The DNA for the CDR3 is TGTGCCAGCACTCCGCCCAGCGGGGGGGCCTACGAGCAGTACTTC.

In its sample, this clonotype was seen once. The chain joins TRBV28 to TRBJ2-4; 11 nucleotides match TRBD2. The DNA end favors TRBJ2-5, so the J call may be wrong. The CDR3 is made up of 15 amino acids. The germline V gene encodes CDR1 MDHEN and CDR2 SYDVKM. The CDR3 nucleotides read TGTGCCAGCAGTCCAGTTAGCGGGGGGGAAGAGACCCAGTACTTC. As protein: CASSPVSGGEETQYF.

This clonotype was picked up a small number of times. The chain carries TRBV6-5 and TRBJ2-2; TRBD1 matches at 10 bases. This CDR3 comprises 16 residues. The V and J ends lost 0 bases and 5 bases, in that order; junction bases with no gene match: 3. Germline V lookup: CDR1 MNHEY, CDR2 SVGAGI. This CDR3 reads CASSYSGTGETGELFF. In DNA, the CDR3 is TGTGCCAGCAGTTACTCTGGGACAGGGGAGACCGGGGAGCTGTTTTTT.

The chain has TRBV20-1 and TRBJ2-7, with a weak D call TRBD1 (5 bases). V was pared by 0 bases and J by 2 bases, with 14 bases between. This CDR3 region has 15 residues. Germline V lookup: CDR1 DFQATT, CDR2 SNEGSKA (reference sequence). Here the CDR3 DNA reads TGCAGTGCTAGAGAAGTTCAGGGTATAACCTACGAGCAGTACTTC. It encodes CSAREVQGITYEQYF.

The rearrangement links TRBV7-6 to TRBJ2-5; D is tentatively TRBD1 or TRBD2 (5 bases each). The length of the CDR3 is 16 residues. Per the germline V gene, CDR1 is SGHVS and CDR2 is FNYEAQ. V shed 5 bases and J shed 4 bases, with 20 bases lying between them. The CDR3 here is CASSPRQGGGGETQYF. The CDR3 DNA reads as TGTGCCAGCAGCCCCCGGCAGGGTGGGGGTGGAGAGACCCAGTACTTC.

V usage is TRBV10-3 and J usage is TRBJ1-3; 8 bases match TRBD1. J gave up 2 bases and V 7 bases, and 7 bases lay outside the gene matches. CDR3 length: 15 amino acids. Per germline, CDR1 ENHRY and CDR2 SYGVKD. CDR3 DNA: TGTGCCATCAATGAAGGACAGGGTCCTGGAAACACCATATATTTT. Protein product: CAINEGQGPGNTIYF.

The gene calls are TRBV7-6 and TRBJ2-3, with D perhaps matching TRBD2 (5 bases). CDR3 length: 15 residues. Trimming took 3 bases from V and 1 from J, leaving 11 bases between them. Germline V gene data show CDR1 as SGHVS and CDR2 as FNYEAQ. CDR3 in DNA: TGTGCCAGCAGCTTGCACATGCGGGGCACAGATACGCAGTATTTT. Its protein is CASSLHMRGTDTQYF. Using reference TRBV7-6 and TRBJ2-3 for the parts outside the CDR3, the full variable domain is GAGVSQSPRYKVTKRGQDVALRCDPISGHVSLYWYRQALGQGPEFLTYFNYEAQQDKSGLPNDRFSAERPEGSISTLTIQRTEQRDSAMYRCASSLHMRGTDTQYFGPGTRLTVL.